This T cell receptor (beta chain) was identified in a study of T cells in Graves' hyperthyroidism and ophthalmopathy (dated by TCRdb to between 2018 and 2021). For context, the study as a whole: Peripheral blood samples were taken at initial diagnosis, before any treatment was given. Once sampling was done, hyperthyroidism patients were given methimazole at a starting dose of 30 mg daily, whereas ophthalmopathy patients were given high-dose intravenous methylprednisolone. Whether ophthalmopathy could be predicted prospectively was tested in an independent validation cohort made up of fewer than 20 hyperthyroidism patients plus 17 patients who later progressed to ophthalmopathy. The 90 or so discovery patients were randomly split 7:3 into training and test sets. TCR Vbeta CDR3 sequencing of 130 to 150 peripheral blood samples (roughly 41 ophthalmopathy, 75 or so hyperthyroidism and approximately 17 progressor patients) is reported in the paper. To identify TCR V-J signatures that set the groups apart, the researchers used a discovery cohort of more than 95 patients, made up of roughly 40 with Graves' ophthalmopathy and about 55 with stable Graves' hyperthyroidism. Thyroid tissue and blood T-cell repertoires from about six Graves' hyperthyroidism patients were also compared in the study. What the research found in general, with its limitations: Sample size was not statistically predetermined, and investigators were not blinded to group allocation. A 13 V-J signature model separated ophthalmopathy from stable hyperthyroidism, with roughly 88% sensitivity and about 81% specificity in cross-validation and 80%/75% in testing. Blood samples also contained most of the expanded thyroid clonotypes (frequency above 0.001), which suggests that blood repertoires may reflect thyroid immune responses. In validation, the model predicted progression to ophthalmopathy a median of about 5.9 months before onset, with about 70% sensitivity and roughly 73% specificity.

Concerning this clonotype: The antigen this receptor binds is unknown. No base qualities exist here, and no much larger clone lies one base off it.

Amplification of TCR beta CDR3 regions was carried out from RNA transcripts. A first-round RT-PCR of the TCR CDR3 used the HTBI primer set with the Qiagen OneStep RT-PCR kit. Libraries were constructed in a second round of multiplex PCR, after which size selection and purification were carried out. Paired-end sequencing of the libraries was performed with 100 bp reads on an Illumina HiSeq2000. The original methods were these. Raw data were processed with SOAPnuke, discarding reads with adapters, uncalled bases, mean Phred below 15, or no exact constant-primer or identifier match. COPE v1.2.5 was used to merge high-quality paired reads, and clonotypes were defined as unique nucleotide sequences. MiTCR v1.1 was used to align the clonotypes against IMGT TRBV, TRBD and TRBJ reference segments. The analysis was restricted to V-J combinations with a frequency above 0.0001, which together covered approximately 99% of the repertoires. A TCS score was defined as the ratio of F50 (clonal expansion) to E x V (chaos), with BLOSUM62-based TCRdist applied between CDR3 peptides within each V-J. Welch's t-statistics and random forest reduced 514 V-J features to fewer than 15, which were used in a naive Bayes classifier (R e1071). In TCRdb, the public reads were trimmed at Q25 with fastp and aligned with MiXCR, with productive beta chains retained. Every distinct CDR3 protein forms one entry, paired with its most common genes and DNA. The V and J calls come from TCRdb's annotation, not from the publication. This sample is represented by about half a million distinct CDR3 sequences; around a quarter of them were singletons. The ten largest account for approximately 10% of the sample.

Ophthalmopathy patients had moderately to severely active disease, Clinical Activity Score of at least 3, NOSPECS grade of at least 4, and duration under 3 months. The study excluded patients with uncontrolled infections, other autoimmune diseases, pregnancy or lactation. Clinical symptoms, serum thyroxine and TRAb, thyroid ultrasound, and orbital computed tomography formed the basis for the diagnoses. PBMCs were isolated from roughly 10 ml of fresh peripheral blood by Ficoll-Paque density gradient centrifugation. Total RNA was extracted using Trizol reagent, and RNA quality was assessed on an Agilent 2100 Bioanalyzer. This receptor was identified in a woman younger than 45 with Graves' ophthalmopathy. The sequencing input was blood.

The CDR3 region reads CASTFHPLNTEAFF. The DNA is as follows: TGTGCCAGCACCTTCCACCCGCTGAACACTGAAGCTTTCTTT. This receptor chain uses TRBV12-3 or TRBV12-4 and TRBJ1-1; confidence is insufficient to name the D gene. There are 14 amino acids in the CDR3, from cysteine to phenylalanine inclusive. Only the CDR3 DNA is retained, 42 bases long and in frame from the first base. V drops 7 bases and J drops 0 bases, leaving 12 bases in between.